The rows below give T cell receptor beta chains drawn from one sample of a study of T cell responses to AZD1222 COVID-19 vaccine. TCRdb keeps only in-frame clones here, not all; method: immunoSEQ multiplex PCR. The sample includes about 120,000 clones, roughly 89% seen only once; the top ten take about 4.5%. Sequences were derived from peripheral blood, sampled on day 0 of AZD1222 vaccination. These receptors were collected from an adult in good health. CDR3s include the opening cysteine and the closing phenylalanine or tryptophan. Each record gives: clone size, D gene, J gene, V gene, CDR3 DNA, CDR3 protein. D genes are given only for firm matches. Where a row states a size, it is once, few, many or the class of an expanded clone; other rows omit it.

>-|-|TRBJ1-4|TRBV2
TGTGCCAGCAGTGAGGTTGGGGAAAAACTGTTTTTT
CASSEVGEKLFF
>-|-|TRBJ1-2|TRBV24-1
TGTGCCACCGGACTGCAGGGAACTCCGGGATGGAACGGCTACACCTTC
CATGLQGTPGWNGYTF
>-|-|TRBJ2-5|TRBV5-1
TGCGCCAGCAGCTTGGGGGAGCGGGAGACCCAGTACTTC
CASSLGERETQYF
>-|TRBD1|TRBJ2-6|TRBV19
TGTGCCAGTAGTATAGACGGACAGGGCTCTGGGGCCAACGTCCTGACTTTC
CASSIDGQGSGANVLTF
>-|TRBD2|TRBJ2-1|TRBV6-1
TGTGCCAGCAGTGAGACTAGCGGGGACTACAATGAGCAGTTCTTC
CASSETSGDYNEQFF
>-|-|TRBJ1-5|TRBV30
TGTGCCTGGAGTCCCGGGGGTAGTCAGCCCCAGCATTTT
CAWSPGGSQPQHF
>-|TRBD1|TRBJ1-5|TRBV30
TGTGCCTGGAGTTACAGGACAGGGATCAATCAGCCCCAGCATTTT
CAWSYRTGINQPQHF
>-|TRBD1|TRBJ1-2|TRBV9
TGTGCCAGCAGCTTAAGGTGGGACAGCAGCTATGGTGGCTACACCTTC
CASSLRWDSSYGGYTF
>-|TRBD1|TRBJ2-3|TRBV3-1/TRBV3-2
TGTGCCAGCAGGCAGACAGGGGGCACAGATACGCAGTATTTT
CASRQTGGTDTQYF
>-|-|TRBJ1-1|TRBV27
TGTGCCAGCAGTTTCGACGGGATGAACACTGAAGCTTTCTTT
CASSFDGMNTEAFF
>-|TRBD1|TRBJ2-7|TRBV5-1
TGCGCCAGCAGCCCACCGGGACAGGCCTACGAGCAGTACTTC
CASSPPGQAYEQYF
>-|TRBD1|TRBJ1-2|TRBV10-3
TGTGCCATCAGTGAGGGTCCAGGGGGTGCCTATGGCTACACCTTC
CAISEGPGGAYGYTF
>-|-|TRBJ1-2|TRBV2
TGTGCCAGCAGTGAACTGGGTATCTATGGCTACACCTTC
CASSELGIYGYTF
>-|TRBD1|TRBJ1-3|TRBV7-9
TGTGCCAGCAGCGCCTCTGGACAGGCTACCCTTTCTGGAAACACCATATATTTT
CASSASGQATLSGNTIYF
>-|-|TRBJ1-6|TRBV4-1
TGCGCCAGCAGCCAAGGGTCTATAGGGAGCTCGAATTCACCCCTCCACTTT
CASSQGSIGSSNSPLHF
>-|-|TRBJ1-1|TRBV7-9
TGTGCCAGCAGCTCCAGGGGCGAGATCACTGAAGCTTTCTTT
CASSSRGEITEAFF
>once|TRBD2|TRBJ2-5|TRBV15
TGTGCCACCAGCAGCGGGGGGGCTTGGGAGACCCAGTACTTC
CATSSGGAWETQYF
>-|-|TRBJ1-6|TRBV10-3
TGTGCCATCAGGGACGGTACAGGGAACAATTCACCCCTCCACTTT
CAIRDGTGNNSPLHF
>few|-|TRBJ1-5|TRBV28
TGTGCCAGCAGTTTACCCCCCAGGCCCCAGCATTTT
CASSLPPRPQHF
>once|-|TRBJ1-3|TRBV6-1
TGTGCCAGCAGTGAAGTCGGTGGAAACACCATATATTTT
CASSEVGGNTIYF
>-|-|TRBJ2-1|TRBV29-1
TGCCAAGGGCGGGGCGGGGACAATGAGCAGTTCTTC
CQGRGGDNEQFF
>-|-|TRBJ1-5|TRBV2
TGTGCCAGCAGTCCATCACAGCGTCACAATCAGCCCCAGCATTTT
CASSPSQRHNQPQHF
>-|TRBD1|TRBJ2-7|TRBV7-9
TGTGCCAGCAGCTTAGGGACAGGTTCCTTAGGGGAGCAGTACTTC
CASSLGTGSLGEQYF
>-|-|TRBJ2-2|TRBV7-9
TGTGCCAGCAGTAGGACCGGCGGGGAGCTGTTTTTT
CASSRTGGELFF
>-|-|TRBJ1-1|TRBV7-2
TGTGCCAGCAGCTTTGCCCTGGGGAACACTGAAGCTTTCTTT
CASSFALGNTEAFF
>-|TRBD1|TRBJ1-4|TRBV6-5
TGTGCCAGCAGCCCCAGACAGGGGAGGAATGAAAAACTGTTTTTT
CASSPRQGRNEKLFF